Below are 15 T cell receptor beta chains sequenced from a single sample in a study of cytomegalovirus exposure and HLA in healthy donors. PCR amplification relied on 60 Vbeta primers (plus 13 Jbeta primers). Libraries were prepared by immunoSEQ multiplex PCR; TCRdb keeps only in-frame clonotypes and omits some of them. The sample yields about 140,000 clones, roughly three quarters seen once. The sample consisted of PBMCs. These receptor sequences come from a young man in good health and CMV-seronegative.

A remark on this clone: The same CDR3 can be traced to other DNA sequences in this sample. V and J are TRBV28 and TRBJ1-5; D is uncertain. The CDR3 spans 12 residues. Germline lookup yields CDR1 MDHEN and CDR2 SYDVKM. The V gene lost 5 bases and the J gene lost 7 bases, with 9 bases spanning the gap. CDR3 nucleotide sequence: TGTGCCAGCAGTGTAGCGGGACAGCCCCAGCATTTT. Encoded protein: CASSVAGQPQHF.

The chain employs TRBV9 and TRBJ2-5; 7 nucleotides match TRBD1. Germline V gives CDR1 SGDLS, CDR2 YYNGEE. V was pared by 4 bases and J by 3 bases, with 6 bases of the junction left unmatched. CDR3 length: 14 residues. The CDR3 DNA reads as TGTGCCAGCAGCCCCCGACAGGGAAAAGAGACCCAGTACTTC. This sequence encodes CASSPRQGKETQYF.

The chain links TRBV11-3 to TRBJ2-2; 11 bases agree with TRBD1. The CDR3 sequence is 15 residues long. The junction had 3 bases not matched to a gene; V was cut back by 5 bases and J by 4 bases. Germline-derived CDR1 and CDR2 are SGHNT and YENEEA. The CDR3 protein is CASSGQGASTGELFF. In DNA, the CDR3 is TGTGCCAGCAGCGGACAGGGGGCGAGCACCGGGGAGCTGTTTTTT.

The CDR3 nucleotides are TGTGCCAGCAGCCTGACTAGCGGGGGGGCCTACGAGCAGTACTTC. Its translation: CASSLTSGGAYEQYF. V gene TRBV7-6 combines with J gene TRBJ2-5, with 14 bases matching TRBD2. The DNA end is a closer match to TRBJ2-7, so the J assignment may be wrong. In germline, CDR1 is SGHVS, CDR2 FNYEAQ. CDR3 size: 15 residues.

The V and J genes are TRBV2 and TRBJ2-1; D might be TRBD1 (5 bases). Trimming took off 2 bases at V and 3 bases at J, with 11 bases between the two ends. This CDR3 spans 15 amino acids. Germline V gives CDR1 SNHLY, CDR2 FYNNEI. The CDR3 region is CASSERQLIYNEQFF. CDR3 nucleotide sequence: TGTGCCAGCAGTGAAAGACAGCTCATCTACAATGAGCAGTTCTTC.

The V gene is TRBV9, the J gene TRBJ2-7; no definite D call. V lost 1 base and J lost 6, with 11 bases in between. Germline V CDR1 and CDR2: SGDLS, YYNGEE. The CDR3 covers 13 residues. Written as DNA, the CDR3 is TGTGCCAGCAGCGTAACGGGTGGGTCCGAGCAGTACTTC. The encoded protein is CASSVTGGSEQYF.

In this sample, this clone turned up once. V usage is TRBV27 and J usage is TRBJ1-4; possibly TRBD1 for D (6 bases). V lost 3 bases to trimming and J lost 13 bases, with 15 bases between them. From germline, CDR1 is MNHEY and CDR2 SMNVEV (reference sequence). The CDR3 sequence is 13 residues long. CDR3 in amino acids: CASSFGRGGGLFF. The CDR3 DNA sequence: TGTGCCAGCAGTTTCGGCCGAGGGGGGGGACTGTTTTTT. Full variable domain (missing parts from reference TRBV27 and TRBJ1-4): EAQVTQNPRYLITVTGKKLTVTCSQNMNHEYMSWYRQDPGLGLRQIYYSMNVEVTDKGDVPEGYKVSRKEKRNFPLILESPSPNQTSLYFCASSFGRGGGLFFGSGTQLSVL.

V is TRBV6-5 and J is TRBJ2-5; 7 bases match TRBD1. This CDR3 has 14 amino acids. Germline V gene sequence: CDR1 MNHEY, CDR2 SVGAGI. The junction had 9 bases not matched to a gene; V was cut back by 6 bases and J by 5 bases. CDR3 residues: CASRLQGSAETQYF. In DNA, the CDR3 is TGTGCCAGCAGGCTACAGGGGAGCGCGGAGACCCAGTACTTC.

The chain links TRBV18 to TRBJ2-3, with D possibly matching TRBD2 (6 bases). The CDR3 covers 17 residues. V shed 2 bases and J shed 0 bases, with 15 bases lying between them. In germline, CDR1 is KGHSH, CDR2 LQKENI. The CDR3 reads CASSPSLGSESTDTQYF. Here the CDR3 DNA reads TGTGCCAGCTCACCATCGCTCGGGAGTGAAAGCACAGATACGCAGTATTTT. Full variable domain (missing parts from reference TRBV18 and TRBJ2-3): NAGVMQNPRHLVRRRGQEARLRCSPMKGHSHVYWYRQLPEEGLKFMVYLQKENIIDESGMPKERFSAEFPKEGPSILRIQQVVRGDSAAYFCASSPSLGSESTDTQYFGPGTRLTVL.

The chain carries TRBV10-1 and TRBJ1-1, with 10 bases fitting TRBD1. This CDR3 has 15 residues. The junction had 7 bases not matched to a gene; V was cut back by 3 bases and J by 6 bases. Per the germline V gene, CDR1 is WNHNN and CDR2 is SYGVQD (reference sequence). The CDR3 spells CASSDRGQGMAEAFF. CDR3 sequence (DNA): TGCGCCAGCAGTGATAGGGGACAGGGGATGGCTGAAGCTTTCTTT.

This chain connects TRBV30 to TRBJ1-1, with a possible D match to TRBD1 (6 bases). Trimming cost V 0 bases and J 0 bases, with 11 bases left between them. CDR1 is GTSNPN and CDR2 is SVGIG in the germline V gene (reference sequence). This CDR3 has 15 residues. The DNA of the CDR3 is TGTGCCTGGAGTGTAGTGGGGGCCATGAACACTGAAGCTTTCTTT. Translated: CAWSVVGAMNTEAFF. The whole variable domain, filled in from reference TRBV30 and TRBJ1-1, reads SQTIHQWPATLVQPVGSPLSLECTVEGTSNPNLYWYRQAAGRGLQLLFYSVGIGQISSEVPQNLSASRPQDRQFILSSKKLLLSDSGFYLCAWSVVGAMNTEAFFGQGTRLTVV.

This chain joins TRBV14 and TRBJ1-6; D remains ambiguous. The CDR3 has 17 amino acids. Trimming removed 3 bases at V and 3 bases at J, with 15 bases between. Germline lookup yields CDR1 SGHDN and CDR2 FVKESK. The CDR3 protein is CASSHTAVSFYNSPLHF. CDR3 nucleotide sequence: TGTGCCAGCAGCCACACGGCGGTTTCGTTCTATAATTCACCCCTCCACTTT.

The chain joins TRBV7-3 to TRBJ1-5; 9 bases match TRBD1. With V trimmed by 4 bases and J by 5 bases, 12 bases remained unmatched. The germline CDR1 and CDR2 sequences are SGHTA and FQGTGA. This CDR3 region has 17 residues. CDR3 loop: CASSSFVRTGEDQPQHF. In DNA, the CDR3 is TGTGCCAGCAGCTCGTTCGTTAGGACAGGGGAAGATCAGCCCCAGCATTTT.

The rearrangement links TRBV28 to TRBJ1-1; D uncertain. The length of the CDR3 is 12 residues. V was trimmed by 5 bases and J by 4 bases, leaving 8 bases between them. Germline CDR1 and CDR2: MDHEN and SYDVKM. CDR3 residues: CASSPPFTEAFF. The CDR3 coding sequence is TGTGCCAGCAGTCCCCCCTTCACTGAAGCTTTCTTT.

The J gene is TRBJ1-6, the V gene TRBV19; the D is unclear. The germline V gene has CDR1 LNHDA and CDR2 SQIVND (reference sequence). The V end lost 5 bases, the J end lost 7 bases, and 9 bases lay between the germline ends. The CDR3 has 13 amino acids. The CDR3 nucleotides read TGTGCCAGTAGTCCGCGGGGAAATTCACCCCTCCACTTT. This gives the protein CASSPRGNSPLHF.